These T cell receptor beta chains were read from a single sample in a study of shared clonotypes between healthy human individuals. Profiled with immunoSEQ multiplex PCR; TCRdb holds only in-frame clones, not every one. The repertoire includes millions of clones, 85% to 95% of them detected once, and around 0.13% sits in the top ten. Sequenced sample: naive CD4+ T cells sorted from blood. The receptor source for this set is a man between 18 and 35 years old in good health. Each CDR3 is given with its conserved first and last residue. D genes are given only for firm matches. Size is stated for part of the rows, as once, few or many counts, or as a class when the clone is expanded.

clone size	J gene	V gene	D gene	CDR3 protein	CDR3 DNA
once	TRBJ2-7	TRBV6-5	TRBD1	CASSSGQGASYEQYF	TGTGCCAGCAGTTCCGGACAGGGGGCCTCCTACGAGCAGTACTTC
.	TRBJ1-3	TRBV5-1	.	CASSRGGTGNTIYF	TGCGCCAGCAGCCGAGGAGGCACGGGAAACACCATATATTTT
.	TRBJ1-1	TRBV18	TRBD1	CASSPVTGGGTEAFF	TGTGCCAGCTCACCGGTGACAGGGGGAGGCACTGAAGCTTTCTTT
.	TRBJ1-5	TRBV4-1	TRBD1	CASSPQRQGIDQPQHF	TGCGCCAGCAGCCCTCAGAGACAGGGGATCGATCAGCCCCAGCATTTT
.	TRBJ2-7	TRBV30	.	CAWGGRGSYEQYF	TGTGCCTGGGGGGGCCGCGGATCCTACGAGCAGTACTTC
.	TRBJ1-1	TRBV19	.	CASSIEGRDTEAFF	TGTGCCAGTAGTATAGAGGGGCGGGACACTGAAGCTTTCTTT
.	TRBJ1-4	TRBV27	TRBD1	CASSSPGQGNEKLFF	TGTGCCAGCAGTTCCCCGGGACAGGGTAATGAAAAACTGTTTTTT
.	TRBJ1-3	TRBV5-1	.	CASSLTGSSGNTIYF	TGCGCCAGCAGCTTGACAGGGAGCTCTGGAAACACCATATATTTT
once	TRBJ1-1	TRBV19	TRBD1	CASSPRTGQGNTEAFF	TGTGCCAGTAGTCCGCGGACAGGGCAGGGGAACACTGAAGCTTTCTTT
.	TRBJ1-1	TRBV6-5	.	CASRAQDATEAFF	TGTGCCAGCAGAGCCCAGGACGCCACTGAAGCTTTCTTT
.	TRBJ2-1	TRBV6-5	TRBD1	CASRWGQGNYNEQFF	TGTGCCAGCAGATGGGGACAGGGGAACTACAATGAGCAGTTCTTC
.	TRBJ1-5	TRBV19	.	CASSIEGGNQPQHF	TGTGCCAGTAGTATAGAAGGGGGCAATCAGCCCCAGCATTTT
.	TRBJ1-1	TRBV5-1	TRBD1	CASSLRTGGGTEAFF	TGCGCCAGCAGCCTCCGGACAGGGGGCGGCACTGAAGCTTTCTTT
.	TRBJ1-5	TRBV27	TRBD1	CASSFGTGRNQPQHF	TGTGCCAGCAGTTTCGGGACAGGGCGCAATCAGCCCCAGCATTTT
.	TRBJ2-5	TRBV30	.	CAWGQETQYF	TGTGCCTGGGGGCAAGAGACCCAGTACTTC
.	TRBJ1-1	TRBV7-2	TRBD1	CASSSDRGNAFF	TGTGCCAGCAGCTCCGACAGGGGGAATGCTTTCTTT
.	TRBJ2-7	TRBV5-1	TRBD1	CASSFAQGAREQYF	TGCGCCAGCAGCTTCGCCCAGGGGGCGAGGGAGCAGTACTTC
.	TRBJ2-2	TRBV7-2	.	CASSLVLNTGELFF	TGTGCCAGCAGCTTAGTCTTGAACACCGGGGAGCTGTTTTTT
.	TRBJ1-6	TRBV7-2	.	CASSSDTAYSPLHF	TGTGCCAGCAGCTCGGACACGGCATACTCACCCCTCCACTTT
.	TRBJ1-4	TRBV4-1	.	CASSQDGAGNEKLFF	TGCGCCAGCAGCCAAGACGGCGCCGGTAATGAAAAACTGTTTTTT
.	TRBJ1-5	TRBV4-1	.	CASSQEARYSNQPQHF	TGCGCCAGCAGCCAAGAAGCCAGATATAGCAATCAGCCCCAGCATTTT
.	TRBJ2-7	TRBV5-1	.	CASSSSTSGTAAGGQYF	TGCGCCAGCAGCTCCTCTACATCCGGGACAGCTGCCGGGGGGCAGTACTTC
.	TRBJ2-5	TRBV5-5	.	CASSLEGSKGETQYF	TGTGCCAGCAGCTTGGAGGGCTCCAAGGGGGAGACCCAGTACTTC
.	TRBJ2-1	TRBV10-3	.	CATWGGGDTYNEQFF	TGTGCCACATGGGGCGGGGGCGATACCTACAATGAGCAGTTCTTC
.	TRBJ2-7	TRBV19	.	CASSMTPGTYEQYF	TGTGCCAGTAGTATGACTCCGGGTACCTACGAGCAGTACTTC
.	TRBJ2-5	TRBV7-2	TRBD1	CASSPSGQPRETQYF	TGTGCCAGCAGCCCCTCGGGACAGCCTAGGGAGACCCAGTACTTC
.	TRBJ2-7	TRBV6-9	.	CASRQPGLKTYEQYF	TGTGCCAGCCGTCAACCGGGACTGAAAACCTACGAGCAGTACTTC
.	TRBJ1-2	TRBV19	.	CASSTLGGGYTF	TGTGCCAGTAGTACCCTTGGAGGTGGCTACACCTTC
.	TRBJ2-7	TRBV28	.	CASSLWTGGQYF	TGTGCCAGCAGTTTATGGACAGGTGGGCAGTACTTC
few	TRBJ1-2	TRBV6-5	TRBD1	CASSSPDRGNYGYTF	TGTGCCAGCAGTTCCCCGGACAGGGGAAACTATGGCTACACCTTC
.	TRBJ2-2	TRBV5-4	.	CASSPGTLNTGELFF	TGTGCCAGCAGCCCCGGGACATTGAACACCGGGGAGCTGTTTTTT
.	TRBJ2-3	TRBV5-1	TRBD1	CASSLGGQADTQYF	TGCGCCAGCAGCTTGGGGGGACAGGCAGATACGCAGTATTTT
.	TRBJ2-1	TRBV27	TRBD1	CASSRRDRGVGQFF	TGTGCCAGCAGTAGGCGAGACAGGGGGGTAGGGCAGTTCTTC
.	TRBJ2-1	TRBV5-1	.	CASSISGAQQFF	TGCGCCAGCAGCATATCAGGGGCGCAACAGTTCTTC
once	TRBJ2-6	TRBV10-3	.	CAISEPGEGANVLTF	TGTGCCATCAGTGAGCCAGGGGAAGGGGCCAACGTCCTGACTTTC
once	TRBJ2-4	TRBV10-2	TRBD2	CASSERASGRNIQYF	TGCGCCAGCAGTGAGAGGGCTAGCGGCCGGAACATTCAGTACTTC
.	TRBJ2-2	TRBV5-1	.	CASSLVPGLNTGELFF	TGCGCCAGCAGCTTAGTCCCGGGATTGAACACCGGGGAGCTGTTTTTT
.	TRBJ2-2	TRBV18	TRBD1	CASSRRDRKTGELFF	TGTGCCAGCTCACGCCGGGACAGGAAAACCGGGGAGCTGTTTTTT
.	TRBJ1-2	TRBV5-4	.	CASSSTGNYGYTF	TGTGCCAGCAGCTCGACAGGCAACTATGGCTACACCTTC
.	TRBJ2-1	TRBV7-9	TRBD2	CASSWGLAGGPDEQFF	TGTGCCAGCAGCTGGGGCCTAGCGGGAGGGCCCGATGAGCAGTTCTTC
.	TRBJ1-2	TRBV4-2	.	CASSQDGGVVFYGYTF	TGTGCCAGCAGCCAAGATGGAGGGGTGGTATTCTATGGCTACACCTTC
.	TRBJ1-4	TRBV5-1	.	CASSLGGIGEKLFF	TGCGCCAGCAGCTTGGGGGGCATCGGTGAAAAACTGTTTTTT